This TCR beta chain was identified in a study of T cells after yellow fever vaccination. This clonotype turned up a few times. This CDR3 contains 14 residues. Germline values: CDR1 SGHTA, CDR2 FQGNSA. V was cut by 8 bases and J by 0 bases, with 11 bases left in between. TCRdb used MiXCR to reprocess the 5' RACE reads, holding one entry per CDR3 protein. The sample shows 500,000 to 650,000 distinct CDR3 sequences, roughly a sixth of them seen only once. Material: PBMCs, obtained 5 to 6 days after the first yellow fever vaccination. This rearrangement joins TRBV7-2 to TRBJ1-5; D is unresolved. The TCR was taken from a man aged 18 to 29 who received the YFV17D yellow fever vaccine. CDR3 protein: CASGLAYSNQPQHF. For the CDR3, the DNA is TGTGCCAGCGGTTTGGCATATAGCAATCAGCCCCAGCATTTT.